Below, 6 T cell receptor beta chains from the same sample are listed, as sequenced in a study of shared clonotypes between healthy human individuals. The method was immunoSEQ multiplex PCR; TCRdb's version includes in-frame clones alone and lacks a portion of them. The table records fewer than 3 million clones, roughly 92% of them present only once. Sequenced sample: naive CD4+ T cells from PBMCs. Subset defined: CD45RA+ positively selected. These receptors all come from a young man in good health. Some clones in this sample may be carry-over from other donors' samples.

This clone was counted a single time. The rearrangement uses TRBV30 and TRBJ2-4, with a tentative D call TRBD2 (7 bases). The CDR3 is 17 residues long. Germline V lookup: CDR1 GTSNPN, CDR2 SVGIG (reference sequence). V dropped 0 bases and J dropped 9 bases, with 24 bases sitting between them. Written as DNA, the CDR3 is TGTGCCTGGAGTGTACGGTTTCCCCCTCTCCGGGGGGCCATTCAGTACTTC. It codes for CAWSVRFPPLRGAIQYF.

A few counts support this clone. V gene TRBV5-1 combines with J gene TRBJ2-5; D gene ambiguous. There are 14 residues in the CDR3. Germline V gives CDR1 SGHRS, CDR2 YFSETQ. The germline V and J ends were trimmed by 4 bases and 4 bases, with 14 bases remaining between them. CDR3 in amino acids: CASSLITLGETQYF. CDR3 DNA sequence: TGCGCCAGCAGCCTAATCACGCTTGGAGAGACCCAGTACTTC.

The rearrangement joins TRBV7-8 to TRBJ2-3; 7 bases match TRBD2. Germline V gives CDR1 SGHVS, CDR2 FQNEAQ. Trimming cost V 5 bases and J 1 base; bases outside gene matches: 6. This CDR3 is 15 amino acids long. The CDR3 protein is CASSPRREGTDTQYF. CDR3 DNA sequence: TGTGCCAGCAGCCCTAGACGGGAGGGCACAGATACGCAGTATTTT.

The chain has TRBV7-6 and TRBJ2-2, with D perhaps matching TRBD2 (5 bases). The V end was cut by 5 bases, the J end by 5 bases, with 6 bases between. This CDR3 spans 12 amino acids. Germline CDR1 reads SGHVS; CDR2 reads FNYEAQ. In nucleotides, the CDR3 is TGTGCCAGCAGCGACTATACCGGGGAGCTGTTTTTT. It yields the protein CASSDYTGELFF.

This chain links TRBV7-9 with TRBJ2-3; the D is unclear. The germline CDR1 and CDR2 sequences are SEHNR and FQNEAQ (reference sequence). The CDR3 has 13 residues. V was clipped by 4 bases and J by 0 bases, with 5 bases between them. The CDR3 bases are TGTGCCAGCAGCTACAGTAGCACAGATACGCAGTATTTT. Translation: CASSYSSTDTQYF.

As for this clone: Other DNA sequences in the sample encode the same CDR3. The chain has TRBV18 and TRBJ2-2, with D perhaps matching TRBD2 (5 bases). The germline gives CDR1 KGHSH, CDR2 LQKENI. The length of the CDR3 is 16 residues. Trimming took 2 bases from V and 0 from J, leaving 10 bases between them. The CDR3: CASSPGTGANTGELFF. The CDR3 DNA sequence: TGTGCCAGCTCACCAGGAACCGGGGCGAACACCGGGGAGCTGTTTTTT.